This entry features one T cell receptor (beta chain) sequence. What it binds is unknown. CDR1 and CDR2 (germline): SGHVS, FQNEAQ. This CDR3 comprises 18 residues. With V trimmed by 5 bases and J by 4 bases, 11 bases remained unmatched. This sample stems from a study of cytomegalovirus exposure and HLA in healthy donors. General study findings and limits: Overall, around 160 TCR beta chains were annotated as cytomegalovirus-associated. A later look showed TCR association rates differing by HLA locus, highest for DRB1 and lowest for HLA-C.

The primer mix had 60 Vbeta and 13 Jbeta primers. Sequencing was performed with immunoSEQ multiplex PCR; in TCRdb, only in-frame clones are kept and a portion is missing. The repertoire holds approximately 120,000 clones, roughly 80% seen once, with under 4.5% in the top ten. The TCR was taken from a man aged 18 to 29 in good health and CMV-seropositive. V usage is TRBV7-8 and J usage is TRBJ2-1; 13 nucleotides line up with TRBD2. Sequenced material: PBMCs. The CDR3 protein is CASSRTSGGASRYNEQFF. The CDR3 coding sequence is TGTGCCAGCAGCCGTACTAGCGGGGGGGCCTCAAGGTACAATGAGCAGTTCTTC.